A single sample is the source of the 32 T cell receptor beta chains below, sequenced in a study of blood T cell repertoires in COVID-19. Sequencing used immunoSEQ multiplex PCR; TCRdb keeps in-frame clones, though not all of them. In the table there are roughly 300,000 clones, more than 80% of which are singletons. The sequenced sample consisted of PBMCs or T cells enriched from blood (not recorded which). The receptors were sampled from a woman aged 30 to 39 who had recovered from COVID-19.

There are a few counts of this clone. This same CDR3 is encoded by further DNA sequences in the sample. The V and J genes are TRBV7-2 and TRBJ2-7; 14 nucleotides match TRBD2. From germline, CDR1 is SGHTA and CDR2 FQGNSA. With V trimmed by 4 bases and J by 3 bases, 2 bases remained unmatched. The CDR3 spans 15 residues. CDR3 nucleotide sequence: TGTGCCAGCAGCTCGGGACTAGCGGGAGTCTACGAGCAGTACTTC. The encoded protein is CASSSGLAGVYEQYF. Full variable domain (missing parts from reference TRBV7-2 and TRBJ2-7): GAGVSQSPSNKVTEKGKDVELRCDPISGHTALYWYRQSLGQGLEFLIYFQGNSAPDKSGLPSDRFSAERTGGSVSTLTIQRTQQEDSAVYLCASSSGLAGVYEQYFGPGTRLTVT.

The chain combines TRBV2 with TRBJ1-2, with 7 bases fitting TRBD1. After removal of 4 bases from V and 4 bases from J, the junction contained 9 bases not matched to a gene. There are 15 residues in the CDR3. Per germline, CDR1 SNHLY and CDR2 FYNNEI. CDR3 loop: CASSATQGKGYGYTF. In DNA form, the CDR3 reads TGTGCCAGCAGTGCGACACAGGGGAAGGGCTATGGCTACACCTTC.

The chain uses TRBV7-2 and TRBJ2-3; 8 bases map to TRBD2. The CDR3 has 16 residues. Germline V gene data show CDR1 as SGHTA and CDR2 as FQGNSA. Trimming removed 5 bases from V and 2 bases from J; junction bases left unmatched: 9. The CDR3 here is CASSLASGLNTDTQYF. The CDR3 nucleotides read TGTGCCAGCAGCCTGGCTAGCGGGCTAAACACAGATACGCAGTATTTT.

In this sample, this clone turned up a few times. The rearrangement links TRBV7-2 to TRBJ1-3, with TRBD1 matching over 7 bases. Looked up from germline, CDR1 is SGHTA and CDR2 is FQGNSA. J gave up 0 bases and V 3 bases, and 5 bases lay outside the gene matches. CDR3 length equals 16 residues. CDR3 nucleotide sequence: TGTGCCAGCAGCTTTACACAGGGGTTCTCTGGAAACACCATATATTTT. It encodes CASSFTQGFSGNTIYF.

The gene calls are TRBV7-9 and TRBJ1-1; D is uncertain. Germline V gene sequence: CDR1 SEHNR, CDR2 FQNEAQ (reference sequence). Trimming shortened V by 0 bases and J by 2 bases, and 10 bases separated the two germline ends. This CDR3 is 15 amino acids long. The CDR3 spells CASSLASGLNTEAFF. The CDR3 DNA is TGTGCCAGCAGCTTAGCTTCCGGACTAAACACTGAAGCTTTCTTT.

The chain employs TRBV9 and TRBJ1-2, with 7 bases that match TRBD1. Germline assignment: CDR1 SGDLS and CDR2 YYNGEE. With 4 bases clipped from V and 8 bases from J, the junction kept 8 bases outside the gene matches. This CDR3 region has 13 residues. The CDR3 sequence: CASSSRDSSGYTF. The CDR3 bases are TGTGCCAGCAGCTCCCGGGACAGTTCCGGCTACACCTTC.

J is TRBJ2-7 and V is TRBV29-1; D remains unclear. The CDR3 spans 11 residues. The germline V gene has CDR1 SQVTM and CDR2 ANQGSEA. V lost 7 bases and J lost 2, with 9 bases in between. The CDR3 DNA reads TGCAGCGGCCGCGGAGCCTACGAGCAGTACTTC. Its protein product is CSGRGAYEQYF.

This chain uses TRBV11-2 with TRBJ1-6; D possibly corresponds to TRBD1 (5 bases). The CDR3 runs 15 residues. V lost 0 bases and J lost 10, with 13 bases in between. Germline V CDR1 and CDR2: SGHAT, FQNNGV. The CDR3 coding sequence is TGTGCCAGCAGCTTAGATCTGACAGTAGGGTCACCCCTCCACTTT. Residues: CASSLDLTVGSPLHF.

This sequence joins TRBV7-2 and TRBJ1-6; D remains ambiguous. Germline V lookup: CDR1 SGHTA, CDR2 FQGNSA. V was shortened by 1 base and J by 0 bases, with 7 bases between the two germline ends. The CDR3 runs to 16 residues. CDR3 region: CASSLGGSSYNSPLHF. For the CDR3, the DNA is TGTGCCAGCAGCTTAGGAGGGAGCTCCTATAATTCACCCCTCCACTTT.

The rearrangement uses TRBV15 and TRBJ2-3, with D maybe TRBD1 (5 bases). The length of the CDR3 is 15 residues. Germline V CDR1 and CDR2: LNHNV, YYDKDF (reference sequence). Trimming took off 1 base at V and 3 bases at J, with 11 bases between the two ends. The CDR3 DNA reads as TGTGCCACCAGCAGAGGGGGCGCGGAGACAGATACGCAGTATTTT. This codes for CATSRGGAETDTQYF.

The chain joins TRBV5-1 to TRBJ1-2; D gene unclear. Germline V gives CDR1 SGHRS, CDR2 YFSETQ. The CDR3 has 13 residues. V lost 0 bases, J lost 3 bases, and 6 bases lay in between. CDR3 loop: CASSLDADYGYTF. Written as DNA, the CDR3 is TGCGCCAGCAGCTTGGATGCGGACTATGGCTACACCTTC.

This clone appeared a single time. This chain links TRBV7-2 with TRBJ1-4; no clear D gene. This CDR3 is 13 amino acids long. Trimming took off 3 bases at V and 4 bases at J, with 6 bases between the two ends. Germline CDR1 is SGHTA and CDR2 is FQGNSA. The CDR3, as DNA: TGTGCCAGCAGCTTGCGGGATAATGAAAAACTGTTTTTT. Translation gives CASSLRDNEKLFF.

The chain couples TRBV16 to TRBJ2-7, with a possible D match to TRBD1 (6 bases). V was pared by 0 bases and J by 2 bases, with 14 bases between. Germline-derived CDR1 and CDR2 are KGHSY and FQNENV. This CDR3 comprises 16 residues. The CDR3 reads CASSQSGQGPAYEQYF. For the CDR3, the DNA is TGTGCCAGCAGCCAATCGGGGCAGGGGCCCGCCTACGAGCAGTACTTC.

CDR3 region: CASSPVVGDSYEQYF. The CDR3 DNA reads TGTGCCAGCAGCCCCGTGGTAGGGGACTCCTACGAGCAGTACTTC. The rearrangement links TRBV3-1 (or the pseudogene TRBV3-2) to TRBJ2-7; tentative D call: TRBD1 (5 bases). CDR1 is LGHDT and CDR2 is YNNKEL in the germline V gene (reference sequence). Trimming cost V 4 bases and J 0 bases, with 13 bases left between them. The CDR3 contains 15 residues.

V gene TRBV9 combines with J gene TRBJ2-7, with TRBD2 matching 9 bases. This CDR3 is built from 14 residues. Germline V gives CDR1 SGDLS, CDR2 YYNGEE. Germline trimming cut 0 bases from V and 6 bases from J; bases unmatched to any gene: 4. The DNA of the CDR3 is TGTGCCAGCAGCGTAGGGGCGGGAGGGCCCGAGCAGTACTTC. It is translated as CASSVGAGGPEQYF.

The chain has TRBV20-1 and TRBJ2-1; TRBD2 is a possible D gene (5 bases). The CDR3 has 11 amino acids. V lost 6 bases and J lost 6, with 9 bases in between. Germline values: CDR1 DFQATT, CDR2 SNEGSKA (reference sequence). CDR3 in amino acids: CSATRANEQFF. The DNA for the CDR3 is TGCAGTGCCACTAGAGCCAATGAGCAGTTCTTC.

This clone turned up a few times. V usage is TRBV19 and J usage is TRBJ2-5; 10 bases map to TRBD1. The CDR3 has 15 residues. Trimming cost V 7 bases and J 3 bases; bases outside gene matches: 8. CDR1 is LNHDA and CDR2 is SQIVND in the germline V gene (reference sequence). The CDR3 region is CASTPGQGKKETQYF. The CDR3 DNA sequence: TGTGCCAGTACCCCGGGACAGGGGAAGAAAGAGACCCAGTACTTC.

CDR3 loop: CASRSTPGTEAFF. DNA for the CDR3: TGTGCCAGCAGATCCACCCCGGGCACTGAAGCTTTCTTT. This chain connects TRBV28 to TRBJ1-1; D gene uncertain. Trimming cost V 6 bases and J 4 bases, with 12 bases left between them. Germline V gene lookup returns CDR1 MDHEN and CDR2 SYDVKM. The CDR3 covers 13 residues.

This chain joins TRBV9 and TRBJ1-1; D remains unclear. The V gene's germline CDR1 is SGDLS and CDR2 YYNGEE. Between the trimmed V and J ends, which lost 0 bases and 1 base, there was a span of 7 bases. The CDR3 is 14 residues long. The CDR3 nucleotides read TGTGCCAGCAGCGTAGCTGCAGGGAACACTGAAGCTTTCTTT. Its translation is CASSVAAGNTEAFF.

The V gene is TRBV27, the J gene TRBJ1-6; D remains ambiguous. The length of the CDR3 is 16 residues. Trimming took 0 bases from V and 3 from J, leaving 9 bases between them. Germline-derived CDR1 and CDR2 are MNHEY and SMNVEV (reference sequence). The CDR3 reads CASSLSKGVYNSPLHF. CDR3 coding DNA: TGTGCCAGCAGTTTATCGAAGGGAGTCTATAATTCACCCCTCCACTTT.

The V and J genes are TRBV5-1 and TRBJ2-1, with TRBD2 matching 12 bases. There are 21 residues in the CDR3. Germline V lookup: CDR1 SGHRS, CDR2 YFSETQ. V lost 4 bases and J lost 8; bases outside the gene matches: 25. The CDR3 region has the DNA TGCGCCAGCAGCCCCCTAGTGTCTTTAACTAAGACTAGCGGGAGTACCGATGAGCAGTTCTTC. Its protein product is CASSPLVSLTKTSGSTDEQFF.

This clone was observed once. The chain joins TRBV7-9 to TRBJ2-1; D might be TRBD2 (5 bases). Trimming removed 6 bases from V and 0 bases from J, with 12 bases in between. CDR1 is SEHNR, CDR2 FQNEAQ, per germline (reference sequence). CDR3 length: 15 residues. This CDR3 is CASSLKRDSYNEQFF. DNA of the CDR3: TGTGCCAGCAGTTTAAAACGGGACTCCTACAATGAGCAGTTCTTC.

The V call is TRBV20-1, the J call TRBJ1-5; no clear D. Germline CDR1 and CDR2: DFQATT and SNEGSKA (reference sequence). V was trimmed by 6 bases and J by 9 bases, leaving 12 bases between them. The length of the CDR3 is 11 residues. The DNA of the CDR3 is TGCAGTGCCACCAAGCGATCGCCCCAGCATTTT. This codes for CSATKRSPQHF.

The chain couples TRBV11-2 to TRBJ1-3; no reliable D call. Germline CDR1 is SGHAT and CDR2 is FQNNGV. V lost 5 bases to trimming and J lost 9 bases, with 14 bases between them. The CDR3 length is 13 residues. This CDR3 is CASSPRSFSTIYF. CDR3 nucleotides: TGTGCCAGCAGCCCTCGATCCTTTAGCACCATATATTTT.

This clone was seen a single time. J is TRBJ1-3 and V is TRBV30; perhaps TRBD1 as D (6 bases). Germline CDR1 is GTSNPN and CDR2 is SVGIG (reference sequence). The V and J ends lost 8 bases and 0 bases respectively, with 11 bases between them. The CDR3 has 13 residues. This CDR3 reads CAGKTGSGNTIYF. As DNA, the CDR3 is TGTGCCGGAAAGACAGGCTCTGGAAACACCATATATTTT.

The chain combines TRBV5-1 with TRBJ2-3; 8 nucleotides match TRBD1. Germline CDR1 SGHRS, CDR2 YFSETQ. This CDR3 has 18 residues. Losses at the gene ends were 3 bases for V and 1 base for J; bases not matched to a gene: 13. The CDR3 region is CASSYRGTGRVGTDTQYF. CDR3 in DNA: TGCGCCAGCAGCTATAGAGGGACAGGTCGAGTGGGCACAGATACGCAGTATTTT.

A few counts support this clone. The chain has TRBV9 and TRBJ2-1; TRBD2 aligns across 9 bases. V lost 0 bases and J lost 1; bases outside the gene matches: 2. This CDR3 has 16 residues. The germline V gene encodes CDR1 SGDLS and CDR2 YYNGEE. The DNA of the CDR3 is TGTGCCAGCAGCGTAGTTAGCGGGAGTTCCTACAATGAGCAGTTCTTC. Translated: CASSVVSGSSYNEQFF.

The V call is TRBV10-1, the J call TRBJ2-7; 7 bases line up with TRBD1. CDR3 length: 15 residues. After removal of 6 bases from V and 0 bases from J, the junction contained 8 bases not matched to a gene. Germline CDR1 is WNHNN and CDR2 is SYGVQD (reference sequence). CDR3 region: CASSKGQESSYEQYF. The CDR3 coding sequence is TGCGCCAGCAGCAAAGGACAGGAATCCTCCTACGAGCAGTACTTC.

This chain joins TRBV19 and TRBJ2-3, with D possibly being TRBD1 (5 bases). V dropped 5 bases and J dropped 0 bases, with 6 bases sitting between them. The CDR3 spans 13 residues. Germline CDR1 and CDR2: LNHDA and SQIVND (reference sequence). CDR3 in amino acids: CASSDSSTDTQYF. CDR3 DNA sequence: TGTGCCAGTAGTGACAGTAGCACAGATACGCAGTATTTT. The full variable domain, completed using reference TRBV19 and TRBJ2-3, is DGGITQSPKYLFRKEGQNVTLSCEQNLNHDAMYWYRQDPGQGLRLIYYSQIVNDFQKGDIAEGYSVSREKKESFPLTVTSAQKNPTAFYLCASSDSSTDTQYFGPGTRLTVL.

This clone was counted once. The gene calls are TRBV4-1 and TRBJ2-2; 12 positions match TRBD2. The CDR3 extends over 17 amino acids. The J segment lost 7 bases and the V segment lost 1 base, leaving 7 bases of the junction unmatched. Germline-derived CDR1 and CDR2 are MGHRA and YSYEKL. The CDR3: CASSQVRLAGVGGELFF. DNA of the CDR3: TGCGCCAGCAGCCAAGTACGACTAGCGGGAGTCGGCGGGGAGCTGTTTTTT.

The V gene is TRBV14, the J gene TRBJ2-7; D perhaps matches TRBD2 (5 bases). The germline CDR1 and CDR2 sequences are SGHDN and FVKESK. The CDR3 is 17 amino acids. The V gene lost 1 base and the J gene lost 5 bases, with 21 bases spanning the gap. CDR3 DNA sequence: TGTGCCAGCAGCCAAGTTCTACCCGGCCGGGGTATGGACGAGCAGTACTTC. Translating it yields CASSQVLPGRGMDEQYF.

The chain joins TRBV9 to TRBJ2-7, with D perhaps TRBD2 (5 bases). The CDR3 length is 14 residues. Germline CDR1 SGDLS, CDR2 YYNGEE. V dropped 0 bases and J dropped 6 bases, with 13 bases sitting between them. CDR3 coding DNA: TGTGCCAGCAGCGTAGGAGCGGCGCCCTCCGAGCAGTACTTC. Amino acid sequence: CASSVGAAPSEQYF.